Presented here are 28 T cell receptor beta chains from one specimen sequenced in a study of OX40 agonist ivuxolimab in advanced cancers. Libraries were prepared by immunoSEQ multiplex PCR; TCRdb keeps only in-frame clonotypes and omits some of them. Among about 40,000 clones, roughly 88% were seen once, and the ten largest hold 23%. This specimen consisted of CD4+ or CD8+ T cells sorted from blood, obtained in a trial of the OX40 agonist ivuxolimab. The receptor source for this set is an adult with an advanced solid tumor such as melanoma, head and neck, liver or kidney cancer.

CDR3 coding DNA: TGTGCTAGTGGTTTGGCCCCGGACAGGGGTGGCTATAATTCACCCCTCCACTTT. Amino acid sequence: CASGLAPDRGGYNSPLHF. The J gene is TRBJ1-6, the V gene TRBV12-5; 9 nucleotides line up with TRBD1. This CDR3 region has 18 residues. The trim removed 1 base at V and 3 bases at J, leaving 7 bases unmatched. Germline-derived CDR1 and CDR2 are LGHNT and FRNRAP.

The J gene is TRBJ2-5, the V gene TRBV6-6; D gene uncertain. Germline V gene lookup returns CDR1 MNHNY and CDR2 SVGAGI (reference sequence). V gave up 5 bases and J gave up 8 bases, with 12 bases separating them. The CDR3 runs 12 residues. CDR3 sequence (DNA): TGTGCCAGCAGTCCCGATTCAGCTACCCAGTACTTC. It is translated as CASSPDSATQYF.

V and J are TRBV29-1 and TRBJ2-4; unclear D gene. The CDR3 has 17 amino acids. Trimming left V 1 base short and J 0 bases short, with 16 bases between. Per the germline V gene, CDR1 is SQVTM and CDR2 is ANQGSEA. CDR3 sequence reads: CSVEGFTERLAKNIQYF. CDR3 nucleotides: TGCAGCGTTGAAGGATTTACGGAACGACTAGCCAAAAACATTCAGTACTTC. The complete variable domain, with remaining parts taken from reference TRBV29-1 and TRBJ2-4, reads SAVISQKPSRDICQRGTSLTIQCQVDSQVTMMFWYRQQPGQSLTLIATANQGSEATYESGFVIDKFPISRPNLTFSTLTVSNMSPEDSSIYLCSVEGFTERLAKNIQYFGAGTRLSVL.

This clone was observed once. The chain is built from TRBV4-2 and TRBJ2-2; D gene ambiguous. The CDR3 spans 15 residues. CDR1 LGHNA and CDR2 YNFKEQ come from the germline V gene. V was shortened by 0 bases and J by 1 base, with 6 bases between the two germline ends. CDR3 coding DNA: TGTGCCAGCAGCCAAGATACTCAGAACACCGGGGAGCTGTTTTTT. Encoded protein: CASSQDTQNTGELFF.

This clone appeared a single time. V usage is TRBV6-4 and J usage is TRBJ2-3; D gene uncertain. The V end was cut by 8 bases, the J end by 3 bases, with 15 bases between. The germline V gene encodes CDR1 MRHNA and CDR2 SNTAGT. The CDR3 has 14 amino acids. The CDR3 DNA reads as TGTGCCAGCTCAAAGCAGGTGGGAACAGATACGCAGTATTTT. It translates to CASSKQVGTDTQYF.

The CDR3 protein is CASSQASWANYGYTF. CDR3 nucleotides: TGCGCCAGCAGCCAAGCGTCCTGGGCTAACTATGGCTACACCTTC. This sequence joins TRBV4-1 and TRBJ1-2; D is undetermined. CDR3 size: 15 residues. Germline assignment: CDR1 MGHRA and CDR2 YSYEKL. V lost 1 base, J lost 0 bases, and 9 bases lay in between.

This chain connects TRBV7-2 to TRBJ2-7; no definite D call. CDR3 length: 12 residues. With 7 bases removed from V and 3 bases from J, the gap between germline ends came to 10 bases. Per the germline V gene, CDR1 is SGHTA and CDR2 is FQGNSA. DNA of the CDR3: TGTGCCAGCACCCACGACTTCTACGAGCAGTACTTC. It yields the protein CASTHDFYEQYF.

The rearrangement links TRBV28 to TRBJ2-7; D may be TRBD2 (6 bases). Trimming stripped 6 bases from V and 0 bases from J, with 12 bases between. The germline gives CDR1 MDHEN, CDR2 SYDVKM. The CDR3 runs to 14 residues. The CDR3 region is CASRGTGVSYEQYF. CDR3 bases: TGTGCCAGCAGGGGAACGGGGGTCTCCTACGAGCAGTACTTC.

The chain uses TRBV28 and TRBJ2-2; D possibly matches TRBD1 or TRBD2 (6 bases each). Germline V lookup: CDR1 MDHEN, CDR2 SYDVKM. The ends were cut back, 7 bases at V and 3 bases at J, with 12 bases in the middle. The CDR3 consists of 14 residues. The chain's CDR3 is CASTVGGDTGELFF. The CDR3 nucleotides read TGTGCCAGCACCGTGGGGGGCGACACCGGGGAGCTGTTTTTT.

As DNA, the CDR3 is TGTGCCAGCAGTTTTGAGGTATCTGGAAACACCATATATTTT. It codes for CASSFEVSGNTIYF. This chain uses TRBV28 with TRBJ1-3; no reliable D call. V was cut by 3 bases and J by 1 base, with 7 bases left in between. This CDR3 is 14 amino acids long. CDR1 is MDHEN and CDR2 is SYDVKM in the germline V gene.

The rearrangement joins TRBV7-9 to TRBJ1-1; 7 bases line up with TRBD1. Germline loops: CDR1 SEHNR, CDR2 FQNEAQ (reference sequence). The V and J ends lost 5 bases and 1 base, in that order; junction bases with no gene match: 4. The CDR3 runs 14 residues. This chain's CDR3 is CASSNRGPNTEAFF. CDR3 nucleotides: TGTGCCAGCAGCAACAGGGGCCCGAACACTGAAGCTTTCTTT.

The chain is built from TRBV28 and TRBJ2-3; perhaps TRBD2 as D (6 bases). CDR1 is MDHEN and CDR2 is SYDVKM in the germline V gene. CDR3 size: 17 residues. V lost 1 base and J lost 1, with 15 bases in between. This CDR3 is CASSLSPGVLGTDTQYF. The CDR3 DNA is TGTGCCAGCAGTTTATCTCCGGGAGTGTTGGGCACAGATACGCAGTATTTT.

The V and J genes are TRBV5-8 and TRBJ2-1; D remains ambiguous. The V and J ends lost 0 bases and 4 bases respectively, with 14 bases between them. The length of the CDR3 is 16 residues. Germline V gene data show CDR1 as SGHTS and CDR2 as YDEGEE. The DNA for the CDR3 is TGTGCCAGCAGCTTGGCCTACAGTACCTATTACAATGAGCAGTTCTTC. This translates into CASSLAYSTYYNEQFF.

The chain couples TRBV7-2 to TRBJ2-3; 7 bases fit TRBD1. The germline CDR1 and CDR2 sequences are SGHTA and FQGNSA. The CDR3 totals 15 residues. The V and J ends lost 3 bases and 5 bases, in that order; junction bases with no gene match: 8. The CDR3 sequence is CASSFRQGSLDTQYF. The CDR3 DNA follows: TGTGCCAGCAGCTTTAGACAGGGTAGCTTAGATACGCAGTATTTT.

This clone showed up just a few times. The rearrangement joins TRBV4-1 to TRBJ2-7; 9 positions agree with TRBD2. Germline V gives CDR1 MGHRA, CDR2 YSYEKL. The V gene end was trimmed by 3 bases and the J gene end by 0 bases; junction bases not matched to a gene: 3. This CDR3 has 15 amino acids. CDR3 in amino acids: CASSQTSGPSYEQYF. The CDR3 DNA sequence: TGCGCCAGCAGCCAGACTAGCGGCCCCTCCTACGAGCAGTACTTC.

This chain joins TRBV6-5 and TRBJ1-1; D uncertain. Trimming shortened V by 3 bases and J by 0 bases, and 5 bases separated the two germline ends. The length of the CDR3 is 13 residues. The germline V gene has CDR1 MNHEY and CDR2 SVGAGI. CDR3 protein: CASSYYLNTEAFF. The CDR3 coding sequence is TGTGCCAGCAGTTATTACTTGAACACTGAAGCTTTCTTT.

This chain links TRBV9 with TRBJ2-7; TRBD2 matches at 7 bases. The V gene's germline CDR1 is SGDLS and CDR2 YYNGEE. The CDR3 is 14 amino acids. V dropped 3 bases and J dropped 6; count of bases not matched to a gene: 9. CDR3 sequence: CASSATGGPSEQYF. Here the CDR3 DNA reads TGTGCCAGCAGCGCCACGGGAGGACCATCCGAGCAGTACTTC.

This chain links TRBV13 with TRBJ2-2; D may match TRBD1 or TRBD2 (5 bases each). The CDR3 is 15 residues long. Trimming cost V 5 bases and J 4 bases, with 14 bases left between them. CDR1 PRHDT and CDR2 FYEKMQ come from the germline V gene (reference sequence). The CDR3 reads CASSNRDGFTGELFF. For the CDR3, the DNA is TGTGCCAGCAGCAACCGGGACGGGTTCACCGGGGAGCTGTTTTTT.

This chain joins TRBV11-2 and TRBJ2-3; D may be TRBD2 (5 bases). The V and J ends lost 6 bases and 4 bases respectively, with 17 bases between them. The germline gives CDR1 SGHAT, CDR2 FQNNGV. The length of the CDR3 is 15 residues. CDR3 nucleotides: TGTGCCAGCAGTCCTCCGGGATTTAGTCCAGATACGCAGTATTTT. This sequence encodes CASSPPGFSPDTQYF.

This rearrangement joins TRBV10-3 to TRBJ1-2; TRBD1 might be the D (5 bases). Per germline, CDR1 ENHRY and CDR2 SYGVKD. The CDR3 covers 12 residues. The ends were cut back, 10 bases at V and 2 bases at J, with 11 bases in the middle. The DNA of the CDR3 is TGTGCCACCGAGACAGAAAACTATGGCTACACCTTC. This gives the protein CATETENYGYTF.

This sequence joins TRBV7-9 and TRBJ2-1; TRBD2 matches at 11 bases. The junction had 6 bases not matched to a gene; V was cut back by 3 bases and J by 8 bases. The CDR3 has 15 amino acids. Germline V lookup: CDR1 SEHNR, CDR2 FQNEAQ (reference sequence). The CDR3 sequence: CASSFSGRARDEQFF. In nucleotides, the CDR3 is TGTGCCAGCAGCTTTAGCGGGAGGGCCAGGGATGAGCAGTTCTTC.

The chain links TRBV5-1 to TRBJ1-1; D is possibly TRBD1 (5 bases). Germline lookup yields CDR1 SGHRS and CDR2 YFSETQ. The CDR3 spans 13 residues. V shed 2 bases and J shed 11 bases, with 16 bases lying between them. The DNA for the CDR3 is TGCGCCAGCAGCTTCCTGGGGGAGTTAGAGGCTTTCTTT. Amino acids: CASSFLGELEAFF.

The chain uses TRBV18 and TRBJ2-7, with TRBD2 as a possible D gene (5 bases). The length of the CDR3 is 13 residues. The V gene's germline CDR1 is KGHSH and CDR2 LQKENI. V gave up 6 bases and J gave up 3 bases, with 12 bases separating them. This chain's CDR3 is CASSPGFRYEQYF. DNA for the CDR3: TGTGCCAGCTCCCCGGGATTTCGCTACGAGCAGTACTTC. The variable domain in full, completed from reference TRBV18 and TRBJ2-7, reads NAGVMQNPRHLVRRRGQEARLRCSPMKGHSHVYWYRQLPEEGLKFMVYLQKENIIDESGMPKERFSAEFPKEGPSILRIQQVVRGDSAAYFCASSPGFRYEQYFGPGTRLTVT.

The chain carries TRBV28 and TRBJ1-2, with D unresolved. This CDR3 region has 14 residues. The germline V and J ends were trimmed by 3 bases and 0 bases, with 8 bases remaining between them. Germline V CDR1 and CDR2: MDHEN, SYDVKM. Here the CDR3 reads CASSFDGANYGYTF. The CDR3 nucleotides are TGTGCCAGCAGTTTCGACGGAGCTAACTATGGCTACACCTTC.

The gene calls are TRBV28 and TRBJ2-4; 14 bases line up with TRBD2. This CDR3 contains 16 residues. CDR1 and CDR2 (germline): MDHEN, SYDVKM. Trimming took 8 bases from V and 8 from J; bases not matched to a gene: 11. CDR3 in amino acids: CASGSGLAGGLHIQYF. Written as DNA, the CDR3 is TGTGCCAGCGGGTCCGGACTAGCGGGAGGTCTGCACATTCAGTACTTC.

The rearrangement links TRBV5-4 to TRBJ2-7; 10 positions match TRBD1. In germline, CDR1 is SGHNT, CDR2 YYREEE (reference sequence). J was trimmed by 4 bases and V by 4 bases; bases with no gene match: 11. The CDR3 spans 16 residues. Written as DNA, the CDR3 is TGTGCCAGCAGCCCCGGGACAGGGGTAGATTTGTACGAGCAGTACTTC. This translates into CASSPGTGVDLYEQYF.

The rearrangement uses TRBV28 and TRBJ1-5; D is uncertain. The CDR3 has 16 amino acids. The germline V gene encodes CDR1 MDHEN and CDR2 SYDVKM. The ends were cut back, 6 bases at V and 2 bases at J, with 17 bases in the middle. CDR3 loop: CASSPSLRLGNQPQHF. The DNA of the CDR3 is TGTGCCAGCAGCCCGTCCCTTCGTCTCGGCAATCAGCCCCAGCATTTT.

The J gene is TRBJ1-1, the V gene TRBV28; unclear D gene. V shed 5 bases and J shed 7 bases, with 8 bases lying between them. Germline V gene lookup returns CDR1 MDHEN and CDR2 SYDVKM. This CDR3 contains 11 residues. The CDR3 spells CASSIIFEAFF. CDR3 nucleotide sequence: TGTGCCAGCAGTATCATATTTGAAGCTTTCTTT. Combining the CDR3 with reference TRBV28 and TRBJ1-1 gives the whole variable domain DVKVTQSSRYLVKRTGEKVFLECVQDMDHENMFWYRQDPGLGLRLIYFSYDVKMKEKGDIPEGYSVSREKKERFSLILESASTNQTSMYLCASSIIFEAFFGQGTRLTVV.